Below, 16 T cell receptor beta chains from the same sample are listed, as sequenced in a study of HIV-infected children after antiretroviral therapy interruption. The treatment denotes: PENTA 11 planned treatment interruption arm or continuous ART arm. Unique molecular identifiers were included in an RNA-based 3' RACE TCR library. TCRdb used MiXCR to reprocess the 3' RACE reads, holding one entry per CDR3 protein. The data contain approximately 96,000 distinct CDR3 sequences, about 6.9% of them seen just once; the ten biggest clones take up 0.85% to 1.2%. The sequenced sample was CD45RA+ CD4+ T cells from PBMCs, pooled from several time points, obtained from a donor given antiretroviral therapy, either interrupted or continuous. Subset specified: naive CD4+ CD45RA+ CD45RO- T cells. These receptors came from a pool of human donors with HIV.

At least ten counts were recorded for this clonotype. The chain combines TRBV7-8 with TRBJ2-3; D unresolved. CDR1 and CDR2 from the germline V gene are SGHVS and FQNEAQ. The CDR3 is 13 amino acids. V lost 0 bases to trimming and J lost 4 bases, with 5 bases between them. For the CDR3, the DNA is TGTGCCAGCAGCTTAGCGGGGTCAGATACGCAGTATTTT. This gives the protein CASSLAGSDTQYF. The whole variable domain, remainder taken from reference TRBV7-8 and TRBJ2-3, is GAGVSQSPRYKVAKRGQDVALRCDPISGHVSLFWYQQALGQGPEFLTYFQNEAQLDKSGLPSDRFFAERPEGSVSTLKIQRTQQEDSAVYLCASSLAGSDTQYFGPGTRLTVL.

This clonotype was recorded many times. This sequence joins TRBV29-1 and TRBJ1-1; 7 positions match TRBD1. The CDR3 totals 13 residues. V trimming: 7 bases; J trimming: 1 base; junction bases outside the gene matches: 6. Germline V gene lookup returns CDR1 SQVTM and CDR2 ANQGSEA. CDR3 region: CSGWTGTNTEAFF. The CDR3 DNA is TGCAGCGGATGGACAGGTACGAACACTGAAGCTTTCTTT.

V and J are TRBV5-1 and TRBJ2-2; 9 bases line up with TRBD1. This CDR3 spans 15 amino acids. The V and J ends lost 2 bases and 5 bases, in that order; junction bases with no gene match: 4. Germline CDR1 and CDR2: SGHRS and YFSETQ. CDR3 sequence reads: CASSLPGTGTGELFF. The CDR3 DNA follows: TGCGCCAGCAGCTTACCAGGGACAGGGACCGGGGAGCTGTTTTTT.

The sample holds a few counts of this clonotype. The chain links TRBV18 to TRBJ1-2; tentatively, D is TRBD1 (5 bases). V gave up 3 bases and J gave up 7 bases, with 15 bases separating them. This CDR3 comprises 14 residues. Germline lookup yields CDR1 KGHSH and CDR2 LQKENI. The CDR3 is CASSPTVDSSGYTF. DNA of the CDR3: TGTGCCAGCTCACCGACAGTGGATTCTTCTGGCTACACCTTC.

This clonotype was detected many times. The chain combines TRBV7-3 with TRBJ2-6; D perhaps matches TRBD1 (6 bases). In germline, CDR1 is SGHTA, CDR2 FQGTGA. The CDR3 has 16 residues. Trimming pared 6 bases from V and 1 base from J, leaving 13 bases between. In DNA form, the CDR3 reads TGTGCCAGCAGGCCTACAGGGCTGTCTGGGGCCAACGTCCTGACTTTC. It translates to CASRPTGLSGANVLTF.

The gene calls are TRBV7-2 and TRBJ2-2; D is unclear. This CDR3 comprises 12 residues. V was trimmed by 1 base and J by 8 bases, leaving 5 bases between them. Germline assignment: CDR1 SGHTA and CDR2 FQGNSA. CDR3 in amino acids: CASSLDLGELFF. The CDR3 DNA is TGTGCCAGCAGCTTAGACCTGGGGGAGCTGTTTTTT.

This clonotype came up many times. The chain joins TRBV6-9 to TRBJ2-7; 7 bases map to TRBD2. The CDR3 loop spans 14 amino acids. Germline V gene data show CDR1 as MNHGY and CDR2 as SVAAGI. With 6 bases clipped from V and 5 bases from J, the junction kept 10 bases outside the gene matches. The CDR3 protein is CASSRPARGDEQYF. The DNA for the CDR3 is TGTGCCAGCAGCCGACCGGCCCGGGGGGACGAGCAGTACTTC.

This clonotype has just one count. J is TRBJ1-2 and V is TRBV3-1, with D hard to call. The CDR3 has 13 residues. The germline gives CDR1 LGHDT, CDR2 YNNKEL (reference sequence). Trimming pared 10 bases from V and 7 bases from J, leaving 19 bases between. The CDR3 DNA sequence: TGTGCCACCAGTGATTCGTATGGATCTGGCTACACCTTC. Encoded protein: CATSDSYGSGYTF.

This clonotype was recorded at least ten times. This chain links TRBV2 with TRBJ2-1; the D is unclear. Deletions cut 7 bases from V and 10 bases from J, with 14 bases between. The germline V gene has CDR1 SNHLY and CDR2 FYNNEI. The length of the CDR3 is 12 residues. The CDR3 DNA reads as TGTGCCAGCACCCCCTCTCTAGGGGAGCAGTTCTTC. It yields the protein CASTPSLGEQFF.

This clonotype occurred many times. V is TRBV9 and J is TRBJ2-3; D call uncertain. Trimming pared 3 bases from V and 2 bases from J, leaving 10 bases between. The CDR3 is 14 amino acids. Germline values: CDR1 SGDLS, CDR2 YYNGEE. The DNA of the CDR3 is TGTGCCAGCAGCGGGGATCTCTTCACAGATACGCAGTATTTT. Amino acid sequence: CASSGDLFTDTQYF.

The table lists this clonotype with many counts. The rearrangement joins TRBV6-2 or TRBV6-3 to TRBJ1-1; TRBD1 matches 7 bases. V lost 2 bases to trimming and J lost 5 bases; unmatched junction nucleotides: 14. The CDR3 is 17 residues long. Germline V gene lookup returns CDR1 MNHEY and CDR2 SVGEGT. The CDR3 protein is CASSYADRRRGLTEAFF. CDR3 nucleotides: TGTGCCAGCAGTTACGCCGACAGACGTAGGGGGCTGACTGAAGCTTTCTTT.

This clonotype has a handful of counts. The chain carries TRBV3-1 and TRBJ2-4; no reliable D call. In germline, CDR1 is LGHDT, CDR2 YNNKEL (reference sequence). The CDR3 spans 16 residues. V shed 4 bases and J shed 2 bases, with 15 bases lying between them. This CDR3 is CASSPRESLSKNIQYF. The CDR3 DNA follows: TGTGCCAGCAGCCCCCGAGAGAGTCTTTCCAAAAACATTCAGTACTTC.

Here the CDR3 DNA reads TGCAGTGCTAGTTCGCAGGGAGATCCGGGCTACACCTTC. Translating it yields CSASSQGDPGYTF. The chain couples TRBV20-1 to TRBJ1-2; perhaps TRBD1 as D (5 bases). The ends were cut back, 3 bases at V and 8 bases at J, with 16 bases in the middle. Germline CDR1 DFQATT, CDR2 SNEGSKA (reference sequence). The CDR3 is made up of 13 amino acids.

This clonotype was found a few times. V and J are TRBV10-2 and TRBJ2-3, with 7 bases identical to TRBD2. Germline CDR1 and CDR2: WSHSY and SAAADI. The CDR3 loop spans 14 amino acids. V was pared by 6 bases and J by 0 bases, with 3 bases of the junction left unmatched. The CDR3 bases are TGCGCCAGCAGGGTTAGCGGGAGCACAGATACGCAGTATTTT. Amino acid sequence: CASRVSGSTDTQYF.

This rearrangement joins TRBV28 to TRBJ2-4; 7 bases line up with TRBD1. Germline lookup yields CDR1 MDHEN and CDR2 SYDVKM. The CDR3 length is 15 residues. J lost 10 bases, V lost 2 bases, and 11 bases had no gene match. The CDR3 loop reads CASSLRSPAGGIQYF. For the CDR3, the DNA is TGTGCCAGCAGTTTACGTTCCCCGGCAGGGGGAATTCAGTACTTC. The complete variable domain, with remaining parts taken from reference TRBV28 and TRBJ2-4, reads DVKVTQSSRYLVKRTGEKVFLECVQDMDHENMFWYRQDPGLGLRLIYFSYDVKMKEKGDIPEGYSVSREKKERFSLILESASTNQTSMYLCASSLRSPAGGIQYFGAGTRLSVL.

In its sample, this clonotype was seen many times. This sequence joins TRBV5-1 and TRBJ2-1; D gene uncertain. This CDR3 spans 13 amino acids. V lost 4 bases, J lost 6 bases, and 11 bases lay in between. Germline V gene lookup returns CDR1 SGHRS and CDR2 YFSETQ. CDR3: CASSPDGTNEQFF. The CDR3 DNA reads TGCGCCAGCAGCCCGGACGGAACCAATGAGCAGTTCTTC.